Presented here are 20 T cell receptor beta chains from one specimen sequenced in a study of tumor-infiltrating lymphocytes in primary liver carcinoma. Unsorted whole blood supplied the RNA, and germline DNA was extracted too. TCR beta cDNA was made from 450 to 500 ng total RNA with a constant-region primer. Libraries for TCR beta were built through three nested multiplex PCR rounds, which together made up a slightly modified ARM-PCR procedure. Amplification in the first two PCR rounds was performed using TRBV1-TRBV30 forward primers and a C-beta reverse primer for roughly 9 cycles each. TCRdb analysed the multiplex PCR reads with MiXCR anew, one entry per CDR3 protein. This table holds approximately 310,000 distinct CDR3 sequences, 65% found once. The source material was peripheral blood. All receptors derive from a man in his forties or fifties with primary liver carcinoma and hepatitis B virus infection.

The chain is built from TRBV5-1 and TRBJ2-2; 11 positions match TRBD2. Germline V gene data show CDR1 as SGHRS and CDR2 as YFSETQ. V lost 4 bases, J lost 0 bases, and 5 bases stayed unmatched. The CDR3 has 17 residues. The chain's CDR3 is CASSPGTSGPNTGELFF. The CDR3 DNA reads as TGCGCCAGCAGCCCCGGGACTAGCGGCCCGAACACCGGGGAGCTGTTTTTT.

Comments on this clonotype: This may be a read error, as it is one base from a much larger clone. This chain connects TRBV5-4 to TRBJ2-1; no clear D gene. Trimming took off 4 bases at V and 9 bases at J, with 14 bases between the two ends. CDR1 is SGHNT, CDR2 YYREEE, per germline (reference sequence). This CDR3 contains 13 residues. CDR3 amino acids: CASSLQTSGEQFF. The CDR3 coding sequence is TGTGCCAGCAGCCTACAGACCTCCGGTGAGCAGTTCTTC.

The rearrangement uses TRBV4-2 and TRBJ2-2; 8 positions match TRBD2. The V and J ends lost 0 bases and 2 bases, in that order; junction bases with no gene match: 5. The germline V gene encodes CDR1 LGHNA and CDR2 YNFKEQ. The CDR3 totals 17 residues. The CDR3 DNA reads TGTGCCAGCAGCCAAGACTTACTAGCGGATAACACCGGGGAGCTGTTTTTT. Its translation is CASSQDLLADNTGELFF.

The CDR3 DNA sequence: TGCGCCAGCAGCTCGGGACTAGCGGGAGCGTTCCAAGAGACCCAGTACTTC. Its protein product is CASSSGLAGAFQETQYF. V gene TRBV5-1 combines with J gene TRBJ2-5; 14 nucleotides agree with TRBD2. CDR1 is SGHRS, CDR2 YFSETQ, per germline. The ends lost 3 bases at V and 1 base at J; junction bases unmatched: 5. This CDR3 contains 17 residues.

As for this clonotype: A read error may explain this, as a much larger clone is one base away. The chain combines TRBV6-5 with TRBJ2-7; TRBD2 aligns across 13 bases. Looked up from germline, CDR1 is MNHEY and CDR2 is SVGAGI. The CDR3 length is 16 residues. The V gene end was trimmed by 6 bases and the J gene end by 4 bases; junction bases not matched to a gene: 9. The DNA for the CDR3 is TGTGCCAGCAGGCGGACTAGCGGGAGAGAACTGTACGAGCAGTACTTC. It is translated as CASRRTSGRELYEQYF.

For this clonotype: Since the CDR3 does not end with the conserved phenylalanine or tryptophan, this likely comes from a read error. This chain links TRBV11-2 with TRBJ1-2, with no clear D. Germline V gene lookup returns CDR1 SGHAT and CDR2 FQNNGV. V gave up 6 bases and J gave up 0 bases, with 11 bases separating them. This CDR3 is built from 14 residues. The CDR3 region has the DNA TGTGCCAGCAGTTCAGCGACACCTAACTATGGCTACACCGTC. It specifies CASSSATPNYGYTV.

This clonotype has at least ten counts. The V and J genes are TRBV6-1 and TRBJ1-4; D remains unclear. The V gene lost 8 bases and the J gene lost 14 bases, with 21 bases spanning the gap. The germline V gene has CDR1 MNHNS and CDR2 SASEGT. The CDR3 totals 13 residues. This CDR3 is CASQEASFGILFF. CDR3 in DNA: TGTGCCAGCCAAGAAGCATCATTCGGGATCCTGTTTTTT.

The chain has TRBV11-2 and TRBJ2-1; 8 bases line up with TRBD2. CDR3 size: 18 residues. CDR1 and CDR2 (germline): SGHAT, FQNNGV. J was trimmed by 3 bases and V by 9 bases; bases with no gene match: 19. The chain's CDR3 is CARSLELCGRLFYNEQFF. In DNA form, the CDR3 reads TGTGCCAGGAGCCTAGAATTATGCGGGAGGTTGTTCTACAATGAGCAGTTCTTC.

Concerning this clonotype: Since a much larger clone is just one base distant, this may be a read error. The J gene is TRBJ1-5, the V gene TRBV6-6; no definite D call. There are 14 residues in the CDR3. V was pared by 8 bases and J by 7 bases, with 18 bases between. CDR1 and CDR2 (germline): MNHNY, SVGAGI (reference sequence). The CDR3 reads CASSRGQDEQPQHF. For the CDR3, the DNA is TGTGCCAGCTCTCGAGGGCAGGATGAACAGCCCCAGCATTTT.

This clonotype has at least ten counts. The chain is built from TRBV24-1 and TRBJ2-1, with 7 positions matching TRBD2. Trimming cost V 3 bases and J 5 bases; bases outside gene matches: 6. The CDR3 extends over 15 amino acids. CDR1 KGHDR and CDR2 SFDVKD come from the germline V gene. For the CDR3, the DNA is TGTGCCACCAGTGATCCGGCTAGCGGTGACAATGAGCAGTTCTTC. Translated, it gives CATSDPASGDNEQFF.

The rearrangement uses TRBV11-2 and TRBJ1-2; 10 bases are a match to TRBD1. This CDR3 region has 14 residues. Germline-derived CDR1 and CDR2 are SGHAT and FQNNGV. J gave up 3 bases and V 9 bases, and 7 bases lay outside the gene matches. The CDR3 spells CARTLTGGDYGYTF. The CDR3 DNA reads TGTGCCAGGACCTTGACAGGGGGCGACTATGGCTACACCTTC. The whole variable domain, remainder taken from reference TRBV11-2 and TRBJ1-2, is EAGVAQSPRYKIIEKRQSVAFWCNPISGHATLYWYQQILGQGPKLLIQFQNNGVVDDSQLPKDRFSAERLKGVDSTLKIQPAKLEDSAVYLCARTLTGGDYGYTFGSGTRLTVV.

This chain joins TRBV10-3 and TRBJ1-4; 7 nucleotides match TRBD1. The CDR3 covers 13 residues. With 6 bases clipped from V and 7 bases from J, the junction kept 5 bases outside the gene matches. Germline V gene sequence: CDR1 ENHRY, CDR2 SYGVKD. DNA of the CDR3: TGTGCCATCAGCCCCGACAGGGTTGAAAAACTGTTTTTT. Protein sequence: CAISPDRVEKLFF.

A few counts support this clonotype. The chain uses TRBV7-9 and TRBJ2-3; D uncertain. This CDR3 comprises 11 residues. Trimming took off 4 bases at V and 5 bases at J, with 4 bases between the two ends. The germline V gene encodes CDR1 SEHNR and CDR2 FQNEAQ (reference sequence). CDR3 nucleotides: TGTGCCAGCAGCTCCATAGATACGCAGTATTTT. It yields the protein CASSSIDTQYF.

Details on this clonotype: This may be a read error: a much more frequent sequence differs by one nucleotide. The V and J genes are TRBV6-1 and TRBJ2-7; D is unresolved. This CDR3 is built from 11 residues. With 7 bases removed from V and 3 bases from J, the gap between germline ends came to 7 bases. Germline values: CDR1 MNHNS, CDR2 SASEGT. CDR3: CASTIVYEQYF. CDR3 sequence (DNA): TGTGCCAGCACCATAGTCTACGAGCAGTACTTC.

Points on this clonotype: This probably arose from a read error, given a far larger clone one base away. The chain is built from TRBV4-2 and TRBJ2-3, with unresolved D. CDR3 length equals 13 residues. Germline V CDR1 and CDR2: LGHNA, YNFKEQ. This CDR3 is CVSSQLSTDTQYF. Here the CDR3 DNA reads TGTGTCAGCAGCCAGCTATCCACAGATACGCAGTATTTT.

In regard to this clonotype: One end of the junction is discordant with germline, which a read error may explain. The gene calls are TRBV11-3 and TRBJ2-5; 8 bases line up with TRBD1. The CDR3 totals 15 residues. Germline CDR1 and CDR2: SGHNT and YENEEA. The CDR3 loop reads CASNFRTGNEETQCF. DNA of the CDR3: TGTGCCAGCAACTTCCGGACAGGGAACGAAGAGACCCAGTGCTTC.

The rearrangement joins TRBV29-1 to TRBJ2-2; the D is unclear. The CDR3 covers 15 residues. Germline V gene sequence: CDR1 SQVTM, CDR2 ANQGSEA. The V end was cut by 3 bases, the J end by 6 bases, with 17 bases between. As DNA, the CDR3 is TGCAGCGTTGAGTGGGTTTCAGCGACCGCCGGGGAGCTGTTTTTT. Its translation: CSVEWVSATAGELFF.

In regard to this clonotype: A single base separates this from a much larger clone, so it may be a read error. Lacking the conserved final phenylalanine or tryptophan, this CDR3 likely reflects a read error. This chain joins TRBV4-2 and TRBJ2-3; D not resolved. The V end lost 1 base, the J end lost 8 bases, and 13 bases lay between the germline ends. Per germline, CDR1 LGHNA and CDR2 YNFKEQ. The CDR3 loop spans 14 amino acids. In DNA form, the CDR3 reads TGTGCCAGCAGCCAAGTTTATGGGGAAGGTACGCAGTATTCT. Translating it yields CASSQVYGEGTQYS.

Remarks on this clonotype: Without the conserved terminal phenylalanine or tryptophan, this CDR3 likely stems from a read error. V usage is TRBV11-2 and J usage is TRBJ2-3; no clear D gene. This CDR3 comprises 15 residues. CDR1 is SGHAT, CDR2 FQNNGV, per germline. The CDR3: CASSLARVSTDTQYL. CDR3 nucleotide sequence: TGTGCCAGCAGCTTAGCACGGGTTAGCACAGATACCCAGTATTTA.

The genes are TRBV30 and TRBJ2-1; 10 nucleotides match TRBD2. CDR3 length: 14 amino acids. Germline lookup yields CDR1 GTSNPN and CDR2 SVGIG (reference sequence). With 8 bases clipped from V and 8 bases from J, the junction kept 12 bases outside the gene matches. The CDR3, as DNA: TGTGCCGGGGCTAGCGGGAGTTGGCACGATGAGCAGTTCTTC. This codes for CAGASGSWHDEQFF.